The source of this T cell receptor beta chain is a study of blood T cell repertoires in COVID-19. On the study more broadly: Acute and convalescent COVID-19 samples came from the United States, Italy and Spain. From T cells, B-cell-depleted T cells, or PBMCs came the material, which was cDNA or gDNA.

Assay: immunoSEQ multiplex PCR; the TCRdb copy retains only in-frame clones and omits some. This table holds 150,000 to 200,000 clones, roughly four fifths found once. Recovery among Cohort 3 donors was established by two negative PCRs, clearance, or symptom resolution. The CDR3 covers 15 residues. The ends were cut back, 4 bases at V and 0 bases at J, with 11 bases in the middle. Germline V gives CDR1 SGHKS, CDR2 YYEKEE (reference sequence). This sequence joins TRBV5-5 and TRBJ1-5; a possible D gene is TRBD1 (6 bases). Specimen: PBMCs or T cells enriched from blood (not recorded which). The sequence derives from a man aged 45-65 years who had recovered from COVID-19. The CDR3 sequence: CASSTEGDSNQPQHF. In DNA form, the CDR3 reads TGTGCCAGCAGCACCGAGGGGGATAGCAATCAGCCCCAGCATTTT.